This entry concerns a single T cell receptor beta chain. What it recognizes is unknown. This sample is drawn from a study of cytomegalovirus exposure and HLA in healthy donors. Across the whole study: A subsequent analysis stated that the roughly 130 validation repertoires were run on the same platform as the roughly 670 first-cohort repertoires.

Study findings and constraints: Generally TCR sequences proved uncommon, though certain public TCRs appeared in numerous donors. For cytomegalovirus status, the classifier reportedly gave diagnoses with high specificity and sensitivity. The investigators catalogued 150 to 200 TCR beta chains as cytomegalovirus-associated.

CDR1 is MGHRA and CDR2 is YSYEKL in the germline V gene. Trimming left V 0 bases short and J 2 bases short, with 11 bases between. This CDR3 has 15 residues. Profiling relied on immunoSEQ multiplex PCR, and the TCRdb table lists in-frame clones only, not all of them. The profile shows 100,000 to 150,000 clones, approximately 91% of them singletons. The sample consisted of PBMCs. V and J are TRBV4-1 and TRBJ2-7; D unclear. The clonotype originates from a man aged 18 to 30 in good health and CMV-seropositive. CDR3 residues: CASSQDPQIPYEQYF. For the CDR3, the DNA is TGCGCCAGCAGCCAAGATCCGCAGATTCCCTACGAGCAGTACTTC.